This TCR beta chain was captured by sequencing in a study of T cells in Graves' hyperthyroidism and ophthalmopathy. Researchers took RNA transcripts and amplified the TCR beta CDR3 regions from them. HTBI primers were the set used in a first-round RT-PCR of the TCR CDR3. Each CDR3 protein is one row after TCRdb ran MiXCR on the multiplex PCR reads. The sample shows 560,000 or so distinct CDR3 sequences, roughly 50% of them seen only once. Unmatched junction bases numbered 15, after V lost 5 bases and J lost 2 bases. Germline loops: CDR1 WSHSY, CDR2 SAAADI. This CDR3 has 18 residues. The study's findings and limits: Most thyroid clonotypes expanded above 0.001 were also detected in blood. Progression to ophthalmopathy was predicted a median of roughly 6.8 months early.

No progression to ophthalmopathy during 18 months of follow-up defined stable disease. This clonotype was seen only a few times. Its antigen remains unidentified. The sequence derives from a woman younger than 30 with Graves' hyperthyroidism. The chain uses TRBV10-2 and TRBJ2-5; 9 nucleotides align to TRBD2. Sequencing was done on a sample of peripheral blood or thyroid tissue (not recorded which). The CDR3 DNA sequence: TGCGCCAGCAGTTGGGGAGCGGGAGGAGGCAAGGAACAAGAGACCCAGTACTTC. It codes for CASSWGAGGGKEQETQYF.